These T cell receptor beta chains were read from a single sample in a study of blood T cells in healthy people across ages. TCRdb processed the 5' RACE reads anew with MiXCR; each CDR3 protein has one entry. The data show 790,000 or so distinct CDR3 sequences, with about 47% seen just once and 18% held by the top ten. The sequenced material came from blood. These receptor sequences come from a man older than 75 in good health. The CDR3 runs from the conserved cysteine through the conserved F or W.

V gene: TRBV7-2
J gene: TRBJ2-7
CDR3 protein: CASSGAAYEQYF

V gene: TRBV6-2/TRBV6-3
J gene: TRBJ2-5
CDR3 protein: CASRAQGPLYF

V gene: TRBV20-1
J gene: TRBJ2-5
CDR3 protein: CSAPGTVQETQYF

V gene: TRBV9
J gene: TRBJ2-3
CDR3 protein: CASSPRAGSTDTQYF

V gene: TRBV19
J gene: TRBJ1-1
CDR3 protein: CASNLRGNTEAFF

V gene: TRBV7-2
J gene: TRBJ2-7
CDR3 protein: CASSLSGTSGGAYEQYF

V gene: TRBV20-1
J gene: TRBJ2-5
CDR3 protein: CSARASGGRETQYF

V gene: TRBV15
J gene: TRBJ2-3
CDR3 protein: CATRETGATDTQYF

V gene: TRBV5-1
J gene: TRBJ2-2
CDR3 protein: CASSLELAGATGELFF

V gene: TRBV15
J gene: TRBJ1-1
CDR3 protein: CATSRDPGTGLNTEAFF

V gene: TRBV28
J gene: TRBJ1-5
CDR3 protein: CASSWDRADQPQHF

V gene: TRBV27
J gene: TRBJ2-3
CDR3 protein: CASSLSPGGPLTDTQYF

V gene: TRBV12-3/TRBV12-4
J gene: TRBJ2-1
CDR3 protein: CATRTSGPYNEQFF

V gene: TRBV7-2
J gene: TRBJ2-1
CDR3 protein: CASSSQSGTHLEQFF

V gene: TRBV28
J gene: TRBJ2-7
CDR3 protein: CASTTSEAGSYEQYF

V gene: TRBV6-6
J gene: TRBJ2-3
CDR3 protein: CASSGDARTTDTQYF

V gene: TRBV7-3
J gene: TRBJ2-3
CDR3 protein: CASSLQGGGTDTQYF

V gene: TRBV29-1
J gene: TRBJ1-2
CDR3 protein: CSVINRGPGYGYTF